This TCR beta chain was captured by sequencing in a study of blood T cell repertoires in COVID-19. Background on the study: The origin of the acute and convalescent COVID-19 samples was the United States, Italy and Spain. Sources were T cells, B-cell-depleted T cells, or PBMCs; the material itself was cDNA or gDNA.

In the original analysis: Cell counts per sample came from amplifying reference gene primers. Method: immunoSEQ multiplex PCR; TCRdb's copy keeps in-frame clones and lacks some. V, J and clone size derive from that table, while D and trimming were established from the DNA sequence. The sample contains 120,000 or so clones, about 80% of which appear only once. Germline CDR1 reads DFQATT; CDR2 reads SNEGSKA (reference sequence). Trimming pared 8 bases from V and 10 bases from J, leaving 12 bases between. This CDR3 comprises 10 residues. What was sequenced was peripheral blood. This receptor was obtained from a woman between 50 and 59 years old with acute or convalescent COVID-19. The chain couples TRBV20-1 to TRBJ2-1; tentatively, D is TRBD2 (6 bases). As DNA, the CDR3 is TGCAGTTCCGGAGCGGGCGAGCAGTTCTTC. This codes for CSSGAGEQFF.